Reported below is one T cell receptor beta chain. Its antigen is unknown. The data were obtained in a study of T cell responses to AZD1222 COVID-19 vaccine. Findings of the study overall: Clonal diversity may have been underestimated, and the donors were mostly white British, with more females than males. Increased Spike-specific TCR breadth and depth were observed after two AZD1222 doses. Repertoire collection took place solely once the T cell response had peaked.

CDR1 and CDR2 (germline): KGHSH, LQKENI. CDR3 length: 15 residues. V shed 4 bases, J shed 2 bases, and the junction held 3 bases outside the gene matches. This table comes from immunoSEQ multiplex PCR, and its TCRdb copy is limited to in-frame clones, with some not included. The data hold 90,000 to 130,000 clones, with about four fifths observed a single time. Sequenced material: peripheral blood, taken on day 0 of AZD1222 vaccination. The chain is built from TRBV18 and TRBJ1-4; 8 nucleotides agree with TRBD1. The TCR comes from an adult in good health. This CDR3 reads CASSLGQGTNEKLFF. CDR3 DNA sequence: TGTGCCAGCTCACTCGGACAGGGTACTAATGAAAAACTGTTTTTT.